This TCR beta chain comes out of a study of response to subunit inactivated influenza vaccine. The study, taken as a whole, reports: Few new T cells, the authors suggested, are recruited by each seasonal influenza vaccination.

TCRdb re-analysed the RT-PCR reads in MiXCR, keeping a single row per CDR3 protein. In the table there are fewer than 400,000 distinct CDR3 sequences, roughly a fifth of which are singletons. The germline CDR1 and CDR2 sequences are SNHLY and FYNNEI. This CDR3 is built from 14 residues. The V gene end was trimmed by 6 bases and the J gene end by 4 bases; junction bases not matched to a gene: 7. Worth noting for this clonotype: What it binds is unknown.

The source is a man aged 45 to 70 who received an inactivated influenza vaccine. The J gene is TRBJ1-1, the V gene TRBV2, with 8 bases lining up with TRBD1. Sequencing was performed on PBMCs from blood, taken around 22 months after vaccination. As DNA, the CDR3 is TGTGCCAGCAGGCCAAACAGGGGGGGCACTGAAGCTTTCTTT. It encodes CASRPNRGGTEAFF.